The rows below give T cell receptor beta chains drawn from one sample of a study of CD8 T cells in Susac syndrome. TCRdb re-called the immunoSEQ multiplex PCR reads with MiXCR, one entry per CDR3 protein. The data contain about 180,000 distinct CDR3 sequences, 90% to 95% of them singletons. The specimen was CD8+ T cells from PBMCs. Receptors originate from a human donor with multiple sclerosis. CDR3s include the opening cysteine and the closing phenylalanine or tryptophan. D genes are given only for firm matches. Not every row has a clone size; where given, it reads once, few, many or a size class.

CDR3aa	CDR3nt	len	d_gene	j_gene	v_gene	abundance
CASSLKGAPPPLHF	TGTGCCAGCAGCCTTAAGGGGGCCCCGCCACCCCTCCACTTT	14	TRBD1	TRBJ1-6	TRBV3-1	NA
CASSPNRSPLGQYF	TGTGCCAGCAGCCCCAATCGGAGCCCTTTGGGGCAGTACTTC	14	NA	TRBJ2-7	TRBV7-8	NA
CASSLRTASSYEQYF	TGCGCCAGCAGCCTAAGAACCGCTAGCTCCTACGAGCAGTACTTC	15	NA	TRBJ2-7	TRBV5-1	NA
CASSLVHRDPEQYF	TGCGCCAGCAGCTTGGTCCACAGGGACCCCGAGCAGTACTTC	14	NA	TRBJ2-7	TRBV5-1	once
CASSLASGAEQFF	TGCGCCAGCAGCTTGGCCTCAGGGGCTGAGCAGTTCTTC	13	NA	TRBJ2-1	TRBV5-1	NA
CATAAQLAVYNEQFF	TGTGCCACCGCAGCCCAACTAGCGGTCTACAATGAGCAGTTCTTC	15	TRBD2	TRBJ2-1	TRBV7-9	NA
CASATANTGELFF	TGTGCCAGCGCGACAGCAAACACCGGGGAGCTGTTTTTT	13	NA	TRBJ2-2	TRBV9	NA
CASSSRGHVQFF	TGTGCCAGCAGTTCCCGGGGCCATGTGCAGTTCTTC	12	NA	TRBJ2-1	TRBV27	NA
CASSVERVPMNEQFF	TGTGCCAGCAGCGTAGAGCGGGTCCCCATGAATGAGCAGTTCTTC	15	NA	TRBJ2-1	TRBV9	NA
CATGADSYEQYF	TGCGCCACCGGGGCCGACTCCTACGAGCAGTACTTC	12	NA	TRBJ2-7	TRBV4-1	NA
CASTILGGANEKLFF	TGTGCCAGCACCATATTAGGGGGGGCAAATGAAAAACTGTTTTTT	15	NA	TRBJ1-4	TRBV6-1	NA
CSVAGWTGELFF	TGCAGCGTTGCGGGTTGGACCGGGGAGCTGTTTTTT	12	NA	TRBJ2-2	TRBV29-1	NA
CSALRPEAFF	TGCAGTGCTTTACGACCCGAAGCTTTCTTT	10	NA	TRBJ1-1	TRBV20-1	NA
CASSLDRGSYEQYF	TGTGCCAGCAGTTTGGACAGGGGCTCCTACGAGCAGTACTTC	14	TRBD1	TRBJ2-7	TRBV27	NA
CASSSLQGVDHGYTF	TGTGCCAGCAGTTCCCTCCAGGGGGTTGACCATGGCTACACCTTC	15	TRBD1	TRBJ1-2	TRBV27	NA
CASSPEAGSSYEQYF	TGTGCCAGCAGCCCAGAAGCGGGCAGCTCCTACGAGCAGTACTTC	15	NA	TRBJ2-7	TRBV7-8	NA